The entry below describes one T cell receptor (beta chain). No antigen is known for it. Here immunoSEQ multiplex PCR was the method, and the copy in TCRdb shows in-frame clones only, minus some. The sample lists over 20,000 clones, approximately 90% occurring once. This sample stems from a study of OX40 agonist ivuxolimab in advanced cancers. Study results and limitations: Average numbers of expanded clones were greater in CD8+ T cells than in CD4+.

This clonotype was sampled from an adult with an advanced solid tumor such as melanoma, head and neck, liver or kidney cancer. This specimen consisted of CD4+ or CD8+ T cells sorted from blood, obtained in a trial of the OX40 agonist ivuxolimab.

The CDR3 region is CASSYIQGYEQFF. In DNA, the CDR3 is TGTGCCAGCAGTTACATACAGGGTTATGAGCAGTTCTTC. V usage is TRBV6-5 and J usage is TRBJ2-1, with a possible D match to TRBD1 (6 bases). V was cut by 2 bases and J by 8 bases, with 10 bases left in between. This CDR3 has 13 amino acids. Germline V gene lookup returns CDR1 MNHEY and CDR2 SVGAGI.